A single sample gave rise to the 18 T cell receptor beta chains below, sequenced in a study of blood T cell repertoires in COVID-19. TCRdb's table, derived via immunoSEQ multiplex PCR, lists solely in-frame clones and lacks some. The sample comprises just over 50,000 clones, around 83% of which are singletons, and 3.5% to 4.5% rests with the top ten. The specimen was peripheral blood. The receptors come from a man older than 75 with active COVID-19.

This clone showed up just a few times. This rearrangement joins TRBV19 to TRBJ2-5; the match to TRBD1 covers 9 bases. The CDR3 has 13 amino acids. V was pared by 5 bases and J by 5 bases, with 3 bases of the junction left unmatched. Germline CDR1 and CDR2: LNHDA and SQIVND (reference sequence). CDR3 loop: CASSPGTGETQYF. DNA of the CDR3: TGTGCCAGTAGTCCCGGGACAGGGGAGACCCAGTACTTC.

The V and J genes are TRBV5-1 and TRBJ2-3; 8 nucleotides align to TRBD2. The CDR3 length is 15 residues. The trim removed 4 bases at V and 5 bases at J, leaving 9 bases unmatched. Germline lookup yields CDR1 SGHRS and CDR2 YFSETQ. The CDR3 spells CASSRGGLVLDTQYF. The CDR3 DNA follows: TGCGCCAGCAGCCGAGGGGGACTAGTACTAGATACGCAGTATTTT.

V is TRBV12-3 or TRBV12-4 and J is TRBJ2-7; no firm D call. The CDR3 is 12 amino acids. Trimming left V 2 bases short and J 5 bases short, with 7 bases between. The CDR3: CASSLRSDEQYF. The DNA for the CDR3 is TGTGCCAGCAGTTTACGGTCGGACGAGCAGTACTTC.

This rearrangement joins TRBV6-5 to TRBJ1-2; D is undetermined. The V and J ends lost 7 bases and 2 bases respectively, with 11 bases between them. The CDR3 sequence is 13 residues long. The germline CDR1 and CDR2 sequences are MNHEY and SVGAGI. In nucleotides, the CDR3 is TGTGCCAGCAATCTCTCGGGAAACTATGGCTACACCTTC. Protein: CASNLSGNYGYTF.

The genes are TRBV7-8 and TRBJ2-7, with D unclear. There are 14 residues in the CDR3. Trimming cost V 2 bases and J 0 bases, with 8 bases left between them. CDR1 and CDR2 from the germline V gene are SGHVS and FQNEAQ. The CDR3 protein is CASSLYRNSYEQYF. The CDR3 DNA reads as TGTGCCAGCAGCTTATACAGAAACTCCTACGAGCAGTACTTC.

The CDR3 reads CASSIPAQKTSRVQPQHF. The CDR3 nucleotides read TGTGCCAGTAGTATTCCGGCTCAGAAGACATCGAGAGTTCAGCCCCAGCATTTT. This sequence joins TRBV19 and TRBJ1-5; the D is unclear. The CDR3 length is 18 residues. Germline-derived CDR1 and CDR2 are LNHDA and SQIVND (reference sequence). The ends were cut back, 3 bases at V and 6 bases at J, with 24 bases in the middle.

This clone was observed a single time. This sequence joins TRBV18 and TRBJ1-3; D is unresolved. The CDR3 covers 14 residues. Per the germline V gene, CDR1 is KGHSH and CDR2 is LQKENI. V shed 5 bases and J shed 6 bases, with 14 bases lying between them. Written as DNA, the CDR3 is TGTGCCAGCTCAACCCGGACCCGGGAAAACACCATATATTTT. Its protein product is CASSTRTRENTIYF.

This chain uses TRBV18 with TRBJ2-3; 9 positions match TRBD2. CDR1 is KGHSH and CDR2 is LQKENI in the germline V gene. V was pared by 6 bases and J by 3 bases, with 7 bases of the junction left unmatched. CDR3 size: 15 residues. The CDR3 nucleotides read TGTGCCAGCTCCCCCAGGACTAGCGAAACAGATACGCAGTATTTT. It specifies CASSPRTSETDTQYF.

The rearrangement joins TRBV28 to TRBJ1-6; D unclear. The CDR3 is 12 amino acids. V gave up 5 bases and J gave up 13 bases, with 12 bases separating them. CDR1 is MDHEN and CDR2 is SYDVKM in the germline V gene. CDR3 in amino acids: CASSIPSGPLHF. The CDR3 coding sequence is TGTGCCAGCAGTATCCCGTCGGGGCCCCTCCACTTT.

The chain combines TRBV28 with TRBJ1-5; the match to TRBD1 covers 9 bases. Germline V gene sequence: CDR1 MDHEN, CDR2 SYDVKM. V shed 5 bases and J 1 base; nucleotides not matched to a gene: 9. CDR3 size: 17 residues. The CDR3 loop is CASSPLGTGNSNQPQHF. The CDR3 nucleotides read TGTGCCAGCAGTCCCCTGGGGACAGGGAACAGCAATCAGCCCCAGCATTTT.

This chain uses TRBV5-6 with TRBJ1-3; TRBD1 is a possible D gene (6 bases). CDR3 size: 16 residues. CDR1 and CDR2 from the germline V gene are SGHDT and YYEEEE. V lost 6 bases to trimming and J lost 4 bases, with 20 bases between them. CDR3 in DNA: TGTGCCAGCACAGGTCCCCTGGGGGGGCTGGGAAACACCATATATTTT. This sequence encodes CASTGPLGGLGNTIYF.

The genes are TRBV6-5 and TRBJ1-4; 7 nucleotides match TRBD1. The CDR3 contains 16 residues. Germline lookup yields CDR1 MNHEY and CDR2 SVGAGI. V lost 2 bases and J lost 5; bases outside the gene matches: 8. The DNA for the CDR3 is TGTGCCAGCAGTTACGCGTCCGGGACAGCAAATGAAAAACTGTTTTTT. Protein: CASSYASGTANEKLFF.

The chain couples TRBV2 to TRBJ2-1; tentatively, D is TRBD2 (5 bases). Per the germline V gene, CDR1 is SNHLY and CDR2 is FYNNEI. Trimming shortened V by 0 bases and J by 14 bases, and 20 bases separated the two germline ends. The length of the CDR3 is 15 residues. CDR3 sequence: CASSEALEVEFGKFF. The CDR3 DNA reads as TGTGCCAGCAGTGAAGCGCTTGAGGTGGAGTTCGGGAAGTTCTTC.

This clone appeared a single time. CDR3 loop: CASSLGWNPGQPQHF. The CDR3 coding sequence is TGTGCCAGCAGCTTGGGGTGGAATCCGGGACAGCCCCAGCATTTT. The rearrangement links TRBV5-5 to TRBJ1-5, with D unresolved. There are 15 residues in the CDR3. The V end was cut by 0 bases, the J end by 7 bases, with 14 bases between. The germline V gene encodes CDR1 SGHKS and CDR2 YYEKEE (reference sequence).

This clone was counted at least ten times. The CDR3 coding sequence is TGTGCCAGCAGCGGACTCGTAGAGGAGCAGTACTTC. This sequence encodes CASSGLVEEQYF. V is TRBV7-9 and J is TRBJ2-7; possible D gene TRBD2, 5 bases. Germline loops: CDR1 SEHNR, CDR2 FQNEAQ (reference sequence). The V and J ends lost 5 bases and 7 bases respectively, with 12 bases between them. The CDR3 totals 12 residues.

This chain connects TRBV7-9 to TRBJ1-1; D might be TRBD1 (6 bases). This CDR3 comprises 15 residues. Trimming left V 5 bases short and J 6 bases short, with 19 bases between. Germline loops: CDR1 SEHNR, CDR2 FQNEAQ (reference sequence). For the CDR3, the DNA is TGTGCCAGCAGCGTAGTGATGGGGGCGCGGGCTGAAGCTTTCTTT. Its translation is CASSVVMGARAEAFF.

The rearrangement joins TRBV3-1 (or the pseudogene TRBV3-2) to TRBJ2-2, with 8 bases that match TRBD1. The CDR3 has 18 amino acids. Germline V CDR1 and CDR2: LGHDT, YNNKEL (reference sequence). J gave up 7 bases and V 3 bases, and 16 bases lay outside the gene matches. CDR3 DNA: TGTGCCAGCAGCCAGATCCCGAACCGGGACAGGCGGGACGGGGAGCTGTTTTTT. Encoded protein: CASSQIPNRDRRDGELFF.

The chain combines TRBV19 with TRBJ1-5, with a tentative D call TRBD1 (5 bases). V was shortened by 5 bases and J by 6 bases, with 17 bases between the two germline ends. The V gene's germline CDR1 is LNHDA and CDR2 SQIVND (reference sequence). The CDR3 has 15 amino acids. The CDR3 nucleotides read TGTGCCAGTAGTGTATTGCAGGGCACAGCTCAGCCCCAGCATTTT. Translation: CASSVLQGTAQPQHF.